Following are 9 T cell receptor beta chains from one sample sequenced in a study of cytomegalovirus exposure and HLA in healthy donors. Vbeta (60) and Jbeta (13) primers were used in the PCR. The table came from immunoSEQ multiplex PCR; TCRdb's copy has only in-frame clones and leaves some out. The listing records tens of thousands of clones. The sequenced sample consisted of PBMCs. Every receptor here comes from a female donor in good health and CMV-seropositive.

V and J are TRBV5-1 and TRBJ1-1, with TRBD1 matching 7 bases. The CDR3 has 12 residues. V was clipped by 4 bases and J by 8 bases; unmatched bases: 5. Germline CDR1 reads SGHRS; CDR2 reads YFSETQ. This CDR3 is CASSQGQIEAFF. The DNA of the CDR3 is TGCGCCAGCAGCCAGGGACAGATAGAAGCTTTCTTT.

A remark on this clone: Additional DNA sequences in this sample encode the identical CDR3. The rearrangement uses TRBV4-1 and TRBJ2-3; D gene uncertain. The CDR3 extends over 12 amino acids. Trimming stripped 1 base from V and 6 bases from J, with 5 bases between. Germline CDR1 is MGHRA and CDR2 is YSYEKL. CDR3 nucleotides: TGCGCCAGCAGCCAAGTCCGGGATACGCAGTATTTT. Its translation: CASSQVRDTQYF.

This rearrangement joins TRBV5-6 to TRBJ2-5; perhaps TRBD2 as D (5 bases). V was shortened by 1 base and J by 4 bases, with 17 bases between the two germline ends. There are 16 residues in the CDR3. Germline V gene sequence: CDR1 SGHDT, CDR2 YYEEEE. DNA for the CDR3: TGTGCCAGCAGCTTGACCCTGGACTCGATGGGAGAGACCCAGTACTTC. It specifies CASSLTLDSMGETQYF. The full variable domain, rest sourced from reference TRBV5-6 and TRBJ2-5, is DAGVTQSPTHLIKTRGQQVTLRCSPKSGHDTVSWYQQALGQGPQFIFQYYEEEERQRGNFPDRFSGHQFPNYSSELNVNALLLGDSALYLCASSLTLDSMGETQYFGPGTRLLVL.

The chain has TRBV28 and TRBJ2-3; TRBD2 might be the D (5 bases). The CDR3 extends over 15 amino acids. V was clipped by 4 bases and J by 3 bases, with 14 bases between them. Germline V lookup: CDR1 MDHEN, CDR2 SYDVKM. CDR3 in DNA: TGTGCCAGCAGTTCGGCAGGACTCTTGACAGATACGCAGTATTTT. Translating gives CASSSAGLLTDTQYF.

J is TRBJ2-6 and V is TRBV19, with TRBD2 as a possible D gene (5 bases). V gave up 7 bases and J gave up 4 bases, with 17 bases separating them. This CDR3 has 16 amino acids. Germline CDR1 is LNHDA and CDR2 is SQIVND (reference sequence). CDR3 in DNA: TGTGCCAGTATCGCTGGTCGGGGATCCGGGGCCAACGTCCTGACTTTC. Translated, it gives CASIAGRGSGANVLTF.

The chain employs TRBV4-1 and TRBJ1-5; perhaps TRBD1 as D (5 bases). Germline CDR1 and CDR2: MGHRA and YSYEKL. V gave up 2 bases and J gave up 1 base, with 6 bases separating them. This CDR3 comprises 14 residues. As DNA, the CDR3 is TGCGCCAGCAGCCAACAGGGCAGCAATCAGCCCCAGCATTTT. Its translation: CASSQQGSNQPQHF.

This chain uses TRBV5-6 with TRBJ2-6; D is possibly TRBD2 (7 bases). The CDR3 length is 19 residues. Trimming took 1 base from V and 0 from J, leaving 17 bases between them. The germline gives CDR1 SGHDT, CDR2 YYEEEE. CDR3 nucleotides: TGTGCCAGCAGCTTGATGGGGGGGCTCCTCGCCTCTGGGGCCAACGTCCTGACTTTC. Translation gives CASSLMGGLLASGANVLTF.

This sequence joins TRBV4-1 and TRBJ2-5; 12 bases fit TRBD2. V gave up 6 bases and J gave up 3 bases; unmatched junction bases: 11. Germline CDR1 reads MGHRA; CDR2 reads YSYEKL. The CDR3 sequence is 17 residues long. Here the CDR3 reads CASRVTGLAGGKETQYF. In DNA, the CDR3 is TGCGCCAGCAGGGTCACTGGGCTAGCGGGAGGGAAAGAGACCCAGTACTTC.

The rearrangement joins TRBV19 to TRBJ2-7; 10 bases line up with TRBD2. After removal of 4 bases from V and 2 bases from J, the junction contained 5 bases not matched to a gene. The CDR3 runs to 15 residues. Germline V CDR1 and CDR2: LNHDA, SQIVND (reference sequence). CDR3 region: CASSNTAGGPYEQYF. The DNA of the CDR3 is TGTGCCAGTAGTAACACAGCGGGAGGGCCCTACGAGCAGTACTTC.